The T cell receptor (beta chain) described here comes from a study of T cell responses to AZD1222 COVID-19 vaccine. General study results and limits: Donor demographics were predominantly white British with a female majority; clonal diversity may be underestimated. There were repertoire samples only from the period after the peak T cell response. Spike was spanned by vaccine-associated CD4 TCRs, with dominance at 160-218 and 743-854.

Worth noting for this clone: Its target is not known.

TCRdb's table, derived via immunoSEQ multiplex PCR, lists solely in-frame clones and lacks some. The sample contains 130,000 to 150,000 clones, about nine tenths of which appear only once. This sequence was found in an adult in good health. Sequencing was performed on peripheral blood, taken on day 0 of AZD1222 vaccination.

CDR3 sequence (DNA): TGTGCCAGCAGTCCCGACAGGGTAACTGAAGCTTTCTTT. As protein: CASSPDRVTEAFF. The chain recombines TRBV27 with TRBJ1-1; 7 bases line up with TRBD1. The CDR3 totals 13 residues. Trimming cost V 5 bases and J 5 bases; bases outside gene matches: 5. CDR1 is MNHEY, CDR2 SMNVEV, per germline (reference sequence).